This is a list of T cell receptor beta chains from one sample in a study of low-dose radiotherapy and immunotherapy resistance in tumors. Via MiXCR, TCRdb re-called the reads, giving one row per CDR3 protein. The data contain about 46,000 distinct CDR3 sequences, approximately 10% of them singletons. This specimen was PBMCs, taken before treatment. The source is a female donor with ovarian cancer. CDR3s include the opening cysteine and the closing phenylalanine or tryptophan. A D gene is named only where the DNA matches it firmly. Clone size is given for some rows only: seen once, a few or many times, or a class if the clone is expanded.

TRBV12-3/TRBV12-4	many	.	TRBJ1-6	TGTGCCAGCAGCCAACTGGGGGGGAGGCCCCTCCACTTT	CASSQLGGRPLHF
TRBV7-8	.	TRBD1	TRBJ2-7	TGTGCCAGCAGCATCCGGGACAGGACATACGAGCAGTACTTC	CASSIRDRTYEQYF
TRBV5-8	.	TRBD1	TRBJ1-2	TGTGCCAGCAGCTTTGGACAGGGGGATGGCTACACCTTC	CASSFGQGDGYTF
TRBV15	many	.	TRBJ1-4	TGTGCCACCAGCAGAGCGACGGAAAAACTGTTTTTT	CATSRATEKLFF
TRBV10-3	.	TRBD2	TRBJ2-5	TGTGCCATCAGTGAAGGCCTAGCGGGAGGCGAGACCCAGTACTTC	CAISEGLAGGETQYF
TRBV12-3/TRBV12-4	many	TRBD1	TRBJ2-7	TGTGCCAGCAGCCCTACAACAGGGGTCGAGCAGTACTTC	CASSPTTGVEQYF
TRBV28	.	.	TRBJ2-1	TGTGCCACCGCGAAGGGTGGATACAATGAGCAGTTCTTC	CATAKGGYNEQFF
TRBV11-3	many	.	TRBJ1-1	TGTGCCAGCAGCTTGAGGGGCTGGGACACTGAAGCTTTCTTT	CASSLRGWDTEAFF
TRBV7-9	many	.	TRBJ2-1	TGTGCCAGCAGCTTAACCCTCTACAATGAGCAGTTCTTC	CASSLTLYNEQFF
TRBV3-1	many	.	TRBJ2-4	TGTGCCAGCAGCCAAGAAGCGGGAGCCAAAAACATTCAGTACTTC	CASSQEAGAKNIQYF
TRBV25-1	many	.	TRBJ1-6	TGTGCCAGCAGTGAGTTCGGGTCCTATAATTCACCCCTCCACTTT	CASSEFGSYNSPLHF
TRBV3-1	many	.	TRBJ2-2	TGTGCCAGCAGCCAAGTAGGGGCCGGGGAGCTGTTTTTT	CASSQVGAGELFF
TRBV6-1	many	.	TRBJ2-5	TGTGCCAGCAATGAGGGCCCGATCGGGACCCAGTACTTC	CASNEGPIGTQYF
TRBV5-1	many	.	TRBJ2-1	TGCGCCAGCAGCACCACAGGGGGGGGGGGCAATGAGCAGTTCTTC	CASSTTGGGGNEQFF
TRBV21-1	many	.	TRBJ1-5	TGTGCCAGCAGCAAAAGAGACAGTCGGGACGGCAGCAATCAGCCCCAGCATTTT	CASSKRDSRDGSNQPQHF
TRBV30	few	TRBD1	TRBJ2-7	TGTGCCTGGAGAATACGCGGGACAGGACCCTACGAGCAGTACTTC	CAWRIRGTGPYEQYF
TRBV12-3/TRBV12-4	many	.	TRBJ2-3	TGTGCCACCCAATCAGGCGGTGCGGGCACAGATACGCAGTATTTT	CATQSGGAGTDTQYF
TRBV12-3/TRBV12-4	many	.	TRBJ1-1	TGTGCCAGCAGTTTCGGGACGGCTAACATGAACACTGAAGCTTTCTTT	CASSFGTANMNTEAFF
TRBV10-3	few	TRBD1	TRBJ2-1	TGTGCCATCAACCAAGGACAGGGAACCTACAATGAGCAGTTCTTC	CAINQGQGTYNEQFF
TRBV12-3/TRBV12-4	medium-sized	TRBD2	TRBJ2-2	TGTGCCAGCAGCCCCCCGGGGAGGGCTAACACCGGGGAGCTGTTTTTT	CASSPPGRANTGELFF
TRBV6-2/TRBV6-3	many	TRBD2	TRBJ2-1	TGTGCCAGCAGTTACACTAGCGGCTACAATGAGCAGTTCTTC	CASSYTSGYNEQFF
TRBV10-3	many	.	TRBJ2-7	TGTGCCATCAGTGAGTCCTGGGAGCAGTACTTC	CAISESWEQYF
TRBV5-1	many	.	TRBJ2-5	TGCGCCAGCAGCTGGCAAGAGACCCAGTACTTC	CASSWQETQYF
TRBV3-1	many	.	TRBJ2-2	TGTGCCAGCAGCCAAGCCTCGAGGGGAACCGGGGAGCTGTTTTTT	CASSQASRGTGELFF
TRBV5-3	few	.	TRBJ2-3	TGTGCCAGCAGCCCACATAGCACAGATACGCAGTATTTT	CASSPHSTDTQYF
TRBV28	.	.	TRBJ1-1	TGTGCCAGCAGAGAGGGACGAGCTGAAGCTTTCTTT	CASREGRAEAFF